This TCR beta chain was sequenced during a study of T cell changes during pregnancy in multiple sclerosis. Profiled with immunoSEQ multiplex PCR; TCRdb holds only in-frame clones, not every one. The table lists about 33,000 clones, about 90% of them singletons. This receptor was identified in a female donor in good health, enrolled as a control in a pregnancy study. This material consisted of CD4+ T cells from peripheral blood mononuclear cells, taken in the third trimester of pregnancy.

CDR3 sequence (DNA): TGTGCCAGCAGCGTAGGAGTTAGCGGGAATCAAGAGACCCAGTACTTC. Residues: CASSVGVSGNQETQYF. This chain connects TRBV9 to TRBJ2-5; 8 nucleotides align to TRBD2. J gave up 2 bases and V 0 bases, and 6 bases lay outside the gene matches. This CDR3 region has 16 residues. CDR1 and CDR2 from the germline V gene are SGDLS and YYNGEE. Supplemented by reference TRBV9 and TRBJ2-5, the full variable domain reads DSGVTQTPKHLITATGQRVTLRCSPRSGDLSVYWYQQSLDQGLQFLIQYYNGEERAKGNILERFSAQQFPDLHSELNLSSLELGDSALYFCASSVGVSGNQETQYFGPGTRLLVL.